The clone carrying this TCR beta chain has just a few counts. No antigen is known for it. The V end lost 4 bases, the J end lost 0 bases, and 9 bases lay between the germline ends. The CDR3 has 15 amino acids. The entry originates in a study of T cell repertoires in cytomegalovirus infection. Study results and limitations: The study found HLA-C-restricted CMV-specific TCR beta clonotypes dominating the ex vivo response. Totalled public TCR beta family frequency picked out people who carried CMV plus the relevant HLA.

From the reads, TCRdb called clonotypes with MiXCR, one entry per CDR3 protein. This sample has a few hundred thousand distinct CDR3 sequences, with around two fifths found just once. The receptor was isolated from a human donor in good health (CMV status not recorded). Some clones in this sample may be carry-over from other donors' samples. Source: cultured PBMCs, taken from culture after CMV antigen stimulation. This chain uses TRBV12-3 or TRBV12-4 with TRBJ2-2, with D possibly matching TRBD1 (5 bases). The CDR3 DNA is TGTGCCAGCAGTTCCAGGGTAACGAACACCGGGGAGCTGTTTTTT. This sequence encodes CASSSRVTNTGELFF.